This TCR beta chain was captured in a study of vaccination effects on CD4 cells after COVID-19. Overall study context: It was a median of 72 days after the second dose that post-vaccine samples were obtained.

Produced via immunoSEQ multiplex PCR; TCRdb's table is partial and in-frame only. The sample carries tens of thousands of clones, approximately 81% recorded once. This clone showed up just once. The target antigen is unknown. The CDR3 has 14 residues. CDR1 and CDR2 from the germline V gene are SGHTA and FQGNSA. Unmatched junction bases numbered 6, after V lost 5 bases and J lost 6 bases. Scientists isolated CD4+ T cells after a roughly ten-day culture period ended. The individual was infected with SARS-CoV-2 between March and December 2020, as confirmed by PCR. Either the BNT162b2 or mRNA-1273 vaccine was given to participants in two doses.

This receptor was obtained from a human donor who had a prior SARS-CoV-2 infection. J is TRBJ1-4 and V is TRBV7-2, with 7 positions matching TRBD1. Specimen: CD4+ T cells from PBMCs cultured without peptide, collected after COVID-19 vaccination. The CDR3 DNA sequence: TGTGCCAGCAGCCTTCAGGGGGTGGATGAAAAACTGTTTTTT. This codes for CASSLQGVDEKLFF.